These T cell receptor beta chains were read from a single sample in a study of OX40 agonist ivuxolimab in advanced cancers. Sequencing used immunoSEQ multiplex PCR; TCRdb keeps in-frame clones, though not all of them. The repertoire holds 45,000 to 65,000 clones, around 82% seen once, with more than 3% in the top ten. The material was CD4+ or CD8+ T cells sorted from blood, obtained in a trial of the OX40 agonist ivuxolimab. All receptors come from an adult with an advanced solid tumor such as melanoma, head and neck, liver or kidney cancer. CDR3s include the opening cysteine and the closing phenylalanine or tryptophan. The D gene is left open where the match is weak. Some rows mark clone size as missing; the rest say once, few, many or name a class of expanded clone.

v_call	d_call	j_call	clone_size	cdr3_aa	cdr3_nt
TRBV6-1	.	TRBJ1-1	.	CASSRGVEAFF	TGTGCCAGCTCAAGGGGGGTAGAAGCTTTCTTT
TRBV5-1	TRBD1	TRBJ1-1	.	CASSLYGTEGPEAFF	TGCGCCAGCAGCTTGTACGGGACAGAGGGCCCTGAAGCTTTCTTT
TRBV7-2	TRBD1	TRBJ1-6	.	CASSGQGGGSPLHF	TGTGCCAGCAGCGGACAGGGGGGAGGTTCACCCCTCCACTTT
TRBV11-3	TRBD2	TRBJ2-7	.	CASSRAGGADEQYF	TGTGCCAGCAGCCGAGCGGGGGGAGCGGACGAGCAGTACTTC
TRBV7-6	.	TRBJ2-7	.	CASSLGPDTSYEQYF	TGTGCCAGCAGCTTAGGTCCGGATACCTCCTACGAGCAGTACTTC
TRBV5-1	TRBD1	TRBJ2-3	.	CASSPQTGGRRDTQYF	TGCGCCAGCAGCCCCCAGACAGGGGGCCGGAGAGATACGCAGTATTTT
TRBV4-3	.	TRBJ2-7	.	CASSQELGWDWEQYF	TGCGCCAGCAGCCAAGAGCTGGGTTGGGACTGGGAGCAGTACTTC
TRBV27	.	TRBJ2-6	.	CASSSGQRSGANVLTF	TGTGCCAGCAGTAGCGGACAGCGCTCTGGGGCCAACGTCCTGACTTTC
TRBV27	.	TRBJ1-2	.	CASSLSGSSWGNYGYTF	TGTGCCAGCAGTTTATCGGGGAGTTCGTGGGGTAACTATGGCTACACCTTC
TRBV6-1	.	TRBJ2-7	.	CASSGLLPYEQYF	TGTGCCAGCAGTGGCCTTTTACCCTACGAGCAGTACTTC
TRBV4-3	.	TRBJ1-1	once	CASRRNPTGWGEAFF	TGCGCCAGCAGGCGGAACCCTACAGGGTGGGGTGAAGCTTTCTTT
TRBV19	TRBD2	TRBJ2-3	.	CASSPRSGEGTQYF	TGTGCCAGTAGTCCTAGGTCGGGGGAGGGGACGCAGTATTTT
TRBV29-1	.	TRBJ2-7	many	CSVDSSSTYEQYF	TGCAGCGTGGACAGCTCATCAACCTACGAGCAGTACTTC
TRBV5-5	TRBD2	TRBJ2-1	.	CASSLAPGTSGRGVKNEQFF	TGTGCCAGCAGCTTGGCTCCGGGGACTAGCGGGAGAGGGGTTAAAAATGAGCAGTTCTTC
TRBV18	.	TRBJ1-2	.	CASSDFNRDPLNGYTF	TGTGCCAGCTCCGACTTTAACAGGGATCCCCTCAATGGCTACACCTTC
TRBV11-2	TRBD2	TRBJ2-1	.	CASSSVAGYNEQFF	TGTGCCAGCAGCTCCGTAGCGGGTTACAATGAGCAGTTCTTC
TRBV7-6	TRBD2	TRBJ2-7	.	CASSISSGKSYEQYF	TGTGCCAGCAGCATCTCTAGCGGGAAATCCTACGAGCAGTACTTC
TRBV6-1	.	TRBJ2-1	.	CALGGYEQFF	TGTGCCCTTGGGGGCTATGAGCAGTTCTTC
TRBV25-1	TRBD2	TRBJ2-7	once	CASSEWGGEREQYF	TGTGCCAGCAGTGAATGGGGAGGGGAGCGGGAGCAGTACTTC
TRBV7-2	TRBD2	TRBJ2-3	.	CASSLAGGGAHTQYF	TGTGCCAGCAGCTTAGCAGGCGGGGGGGCCCATACGCAGTATTTT
TRBV7-2	.	TRBJ2-1	.	CASEPHSVQFGYNEQFF	TGTGCCAGCGAACCGCATAGCGTCCAGTTTGGCTACAATGAGCAGTTCTTC
TRBV30	.	TRBJ2-1	.	CAWRVPAGYEQFF	TGTGCCTGGAGAGTCCCCGCAGGCTATGAGCAGTTCTTC
TRBV14	TRBD1	TRBJ1-6	.	CASSQAWTGGWNSPLHF	TGTGCCAGCAGCCAAGCTTGGACAGGGGGCTGGAATTCACCCCTCCACTTT
TRBV5-4	TRBD2	TRBJ2-7	few	CASSLLLGGEQYF	TGTGCCAGCAGCTTGTTACTGGGGGGGGAGCAGTACTTC
TRBV9	.	TRBJ2-3	.	CASSVGGQSRTDTQYF	TGTGCCAGCAGCGTAGGGGGGCAGTCCCGCACAGATACGCAGTATTTT
TRBV5-4	TRBD2	TRBJ2-1	.	CASSPTGTSGFSSYNEQFF	TGTGCCAGCAGTCCTACCGGGACTAGCGGATTTAGCTCCTACAATGAGCAGTTCTTC
TRBV21-1	.	TRBJ1-4	few	CADRGGGSINEKLFF	TGTGCCGACCGGGGAGGGGGCTCTATTAATGAAAAACTGTTTTTT
TRBV5-1	TRBD2	TRBJ2-1	.	CASSFGTSGYNEQFF	TGCGCCAGCAGCTTTGGGACTAGCGGATACAATGAGCAGTTCTTC
TRBV19	TRBD1	TRBJ2-7	.	CATQGQGEYEQYF	TGTGCCACCCAAGGACAGGGAGAATACGAGCAGTACTTC
TRBV11-3	.	TRBJ1-2	few	CASSLALGGREGGYTF	TGTGCCAGCAGCTTAGCGCTGGGGGGCAGGGAGGGCGGCTACACCTTC
TRBV28	TRBD1	TRBJ2-2	once	CASSLETGQNTGELFF	TGTGCCAGCAGTTTGGAGACAGGGCAGAACACCGGGGAGCTGTTTTTT
TRBV27	.	TRBJ2-1	.	CASSLTSPDEGGEQFF	TGTGCCAGCAGTTTAACATCCCCGGACGAGGGGGGTGAGCAGTTCTTC
TRBV7-3	TRBD1	TRBJ1-5	.	CASSLQGAGFNQPQHF	TGTGCCAGCAGCTTGCAGGGGGCTGGGTTCAATCAGCCCCAGCATTTT
TRBV7-9	.	TRBJ2-7	.	CASTGGLGFYEQYF	TGTGCCAGCACCGGAGGGCTAGGGTTCTACGAGCAGTACTTC
TRBV19	TRBD1	TRBJ2-2	.	CASSNRGAGTGELFF	TGTGCCAGTAGTAACAGGGGGGCGGGGACCGGGGAGCTGTTTTTT
TRBV4-3	TRBD1	TRBJ1-2	.	CASSQAGQGNYGYTF	TGCGCCAGCAGCCAAGCGGGACAGGGCAACTATGGCTACACCTTC
TRBV7-7	.	TRBJ2-1	.	CASSGTLYNEQFF	TGTGCCAGCTCCGGGACACTGTACAATGAGCAGTTCTTC
TRBV30	.	TRBJ1-1	few	CAWSVVLNTEAFF	TGTGCCTGGAGTGTGGTTTTGAACACTGAAGCTTTCTTT
TRBV10-3	.	TRBJ1-3	.	CAISEGGATGNTIYF	TGTGCCATCAGTGAGGGGGGAGCCACTGGAAACACCATATATTTT